The 24 T cell receptor beta chains below all came from one sample that was sequenced in a study of blood T cell repertoires in COVID-19. Sequencing was performed with immunoSEQ multiplex PCR; in TCRdb, only in-frame clones are kept and a portion is missing. The sample contains about 98,000 clones, around 80% of which appear only once. Sample: peripheral blood. These TCRs come from a man between 65 and 85 years old with acute or convalescent COVID-19.

The chain joins TRBV19 to TRBJ1-4, with a possible D match to TRBD1 (6 bases). The CDR3 runs 14 residues. V lost 6 bases and J lost 8, with 16 bases in between. The germline V gene encodes CDR1 LNHDA and CDR2 SQIVND (reference sequence). The chain's CDR3 is CASSQGPLIEKLFF. In DNA form, the CDR3 reads TGTGCCAGTAGCCAGGGGCCCTTAATCGAAAAACTGTTTTTT.

This chain joins TRBV6-5 and TRBJ1-2; a weak D match, TRBD1 (5 bases). The CDR3 consists of 13 residues. Per the germline V gene, CDR1 is MNHEY and CDR2 is SVGAGI. Trimming pared 6 bases from V and 4 bases from J, leaving 12 bases between. The CDR3 loop is CASRGQGGYGYTF. CDR3 nucleotides: TGTGCCAGCAGGGGGCAGGGAGGCTATGGCTACACCTTC.

The J gene is TRBJ1-6, the V gene TRBV2; 9 bases map to TRBD1. From germline, CDR1 is SNHLY and CDR2 FYNNEI. CDR3 length: 14 amino acids. Germline trimming cut 5 bases from V and 7 bases from J; bases unmatched to any gene: 3. The CDR3 loop is CASSWDRENSPLHF. The DNA of the CDR3 is TGTGCCAGCAGTTGGGACAGGGAGAATTCACCCCTCCACTTT.

This clone was found once. The chain uses TRBV7-9 and TRBJ1-1; a weak D match, TRBD1 (6 bases). The CDR3 covers 15 residues. Germline V gene lookup returns CDR1 SEHNR and CDR2 FQNEAQ (reference sequence). The V end was cut by 3 bases, the J end by 0 bases, with 11 bases between. CDR3 coding DNA: TGTGCCAGCAGCTTTCCCAGGGGATTGAACACTGAAGCTTTCTTT. This gives the protein CASSFPRGLNTEAFF.

V usage is TRBV2 and J usage is TRBJ2-5; TRBD1 might be the D (6 bases). The CDR3 covers 13 residues. CDR1 is SNHLY, CDR2 FYNNEI, per germline. Between the trimmed V and J ends, which lost 8 bases and 2 bases, there was a span of 12 bases. The CDR3 DNA sequence: TGTGCCAGCTTAAGGACAGAACAAGAGACCCAGTACTTC. It codes for CASLRTEQETQYF.

V and J are TRBV19 and TRBJ1-2; D remains ambiguous. CDR1 and CDR2 (germline): LNHDA, SQIVND (reference sequence). The V gene lost 1 base and the J gene lost 2 bases, with 5 bases spanning the gap. This CDR3 is 13 amino acids long. The CDR3 sequence is CASSIGGNYGYTF. CDR3 bases: TGTGCCAGTAGTATAGGAGGGAACTATGGCTACACCTTC.

The V gene is TRBV5-1, the J gene TRBJ2-1; a possible D gene is TRBD1 (6 bases). The CDR3 is made up of 16 amino acids. Germline V CDR1 and CDR2: SGHRS, YFSETQ. The V end was cut by 1 base, the J end by 5 bases, with 16 bases between. CDR3 loop: CASSLTGSMENNEQFF. The CDR3 DNA reads TGCGCCAGCAGCTTGACAGGGTCTATGGAAAACAATGAGCAGTTCTTC.

J is TRBJ2-3 and V is TRBV11-3, with 7 bases aligning to TRBD2. The length of the CDR3 is 13 residues. The germline CDR1 and CDR2 sequences are SGHNT and YENEEA. V was pared by 5 bases and J by 4 bases, with 3 bases of the junction left unmatched. In DNA form, the CDR3 reads TGTGCCAGCAGCCCCCGGGGGGCAGATACGCAGTATTTT. It codes for CASSPRGADTQYF.

This chain joins TRBV5-1 and TRBJ2-7; 7 bases fit TRBD1. Unmatched junction bases numbered 10, after V lost 4 bases and J lost 3 bases. Per the germline V gene, CDR1 is SGHRS and CDR2 is YFSETQ. This CDR3 has 15 amino acids. CDR3 sequence reads: CASSQVGQILYEQYF. DNA of the CDR3: TGCGCCAGCAGCCAAGTGGGACAGATCCTCTACGAGCAGTACTTC. The whole variable domain, remainder taken from reference TRBV5-1 and TRBJ2-7, is KAGVTQTPRYLIKTRGQQVTLSCSPISGHRSVSWYQQTPGQGLQFLFEYFSETQRNKGNFPGRFSGRQFSNSRSEMNVSTLELGDSALYLCASSQVGQILYEQYFGPGTRLTVT.

V gene TRBV7-8 combines with J gene TRBJ2-2; TRBD2 agrees at 7 bases. Germline V gene lookup returns CDR1 SGHVS and CDR2 FQNEAQ. The J segment lost 0 bases and the V segment lost 6 bases, leaving 4 bases of the junction unmatched. This CDR3 spans 15 amino acids. In nucleotides, the CDR3 is TGTGCCAGCAGACGAAGCGGGGCGAACACCGGGGAGCTGTTTTTT. Its translation is CASRRSGANTGELFF.

The count of this clone is one. CDR3 sequence: CASTPGQSYTEAFF. The CDR3 coding sequence is TGTGCCAGCACCCCGGGACAGTCATACACTGAAGCTTTCTTT. The gene calls are TRBV28 and TRBJ1-1; TRBD1 agrees at 7 bases. V shed 7 bases and J 3 bases; nucleotides not matched to a gene: 8. Per the germline V gene, CDR1 is MDHEN and CDR2 is SYDVKM. This CDR3 contains 14 residues.

The chain couples TRBV7-2 to TRBJ1-1; weak D call: TRBD1 (5 bases). Between the trimmed V and J ends, which lost 3 bases and 5 bases, there was a span of 10 bases. The CDR3 length is 13 residues. CDR1 is SGHTA and CDR2 is FQGNSA in the germline V gene. In DNA form, the CDR3 reads TGTGCCAGCAGCTTCTACCCAGGGACTGAAGCTTTCTTT. This gives the protein CASSFYPGTEAFF.

The chain couples TRBV4-1 to TRBJ2-3; the D gene is possibly TRBD2 (7 bases). This CDR3 region has 18 residues. Trimming took off 0 bases at V and 9 bases at J, with 25 bases between the two ends. The germline gives CDR1 MGHRA, CDR2 YSYEKL. CDR3 amino acids: CASSQEGAKGRGPRTQYF. CDR3 DNA: TGCGCCAGCAGCCAAGAGGGGGCTAAAGGGAGGGGACCCAGAACGCAGTATTTT.

This chain links TRBV27 with TRBJ2-3, with 7 bases fitting TRBD2. Losses at the gene ends were 4 bases for V and 0 bases for J; bases not matched to a gene: 7. Germline CDR1 and CDR2: MNHEY and SMNVEV (reference sequence). CDR3 length: 16 residues. DNA for the CDR3: TGTGCCAGCAGTTCTCTCCTAGCGGTGAGCACAGATACGCAGTATTTT. It is translated as CASSSLLAVSTDTQYF.

The gene calls are TRBV6-1 and TRBJ2-3, with TRBD1 matching 8 bases. Germline CDR1 MNHNS, CDR2 SASEGT. The CDR3 has 15 amino acids. V shed 2 bases, J shed 4 bases, and the junction held 5 bases outside the gene matches. Here the CDR3 DNA reads TGTGCCAGCAGTGAAATGCAGGGGGCCTCAGATACGCAGTATTTT. It yields the protein CASSEMQGASDTQYF.

The J gene is TRBJ1-4, the V gene TRBV27; unclear D gene. Trimming took off 6 bases at V and 4 bases at J, with 6 bases between the two ends. The CDR3 spans 12 residues. Germline CDR1 reads MNHEY; CDR2 reads SMNVEV (reference sequence). CDR3 in DNA: TGTGCCAGCAGGGCAGTTAATGAAAAACTGTTTTTT. It is translated as CASRAVNEKLFF. The full variable domain, rest sourced from reference TRBV27 and TRBJ1-4, is EAQVTQNPRYLITVTGKKLTVTCSQNMNHEYMSWYRQDPGLGLRQIYYSMNVEVTDKGDVPEGYKVSRKEKRNFPLILESPSPNQTSLYFCASRAVNEKLFFGSGTQLSVL.

The CDR3 region has the DNA TGTGCCAGTAAACTTACTGGCGACACTAGTTTTGAAGCTTTCTTT. This codes for CASKLTGDTSFEAFF. The chain has TRBV19 and TRBJ1-1; no clear D. CDR1 and CDR2 from the germline V gene are LNHDA and SQIVND (reference sequence). This CDR3 is 15 amino acids long. Between the trimmed V and J ends, which lost 7 bases and 7 bases, there was a span of 22 bases.

The chain combines TRBV5-6 with TRBJ2-1, with 9 bases matching TRBD1. The length of the CDR3 is 15 residues. V lost 3 bases to trimming and J lost 7 bases; unmatched junction nucleotides: 8. In germline, CDR1 is SGHDT, CDR2 YYEEEE. This chain's CDR3 is CASSSVRTGENEQFF. The CDR3 DNA sequence: TGTGCCAGCAGCTCCGTCCGGACAGGGGAAAATGAGCAGTTCTTC.

The J gene is TRBJ2-7, the V gene TRBV28; weak D call: TRBD1 (6 bases). The CDR3 length is 14 residues. The germline gives CDR1 MDHEN, CDR2 SYDVKM. Trimming left V 2 bases short and J 2 bases short, with 10 bases between. The DNA of the CDR3 is TGTGCCAGCAGTTTAGGCGGACAGACCTACGAGCAGTACTTC. Translation gives CASSLGGQTYEQYF.

The chain carries TRBV19 and TRBJ2-2; TRBD2 aligns across 11 bases. CDR3 length: 16 amino acids. CDR1 is LNHDA, CDR2 SQIVND, per germline (reference sequence). J lost 5 bases, V lost 7 bases, and 9 bases had no gene match. CDR3 sequence: CASMAPSGRSTGELFF. CDR3 sequence (DNA): TGTGCCAGTATGGCTCCTAGCGGGAGGAGTACCGGGGAGCTGTTTTTT.

This chain connects TRBV30 to TRBJ1-5; TRBD1 might be the D (6 bases). Germline V gene sequence: CDR1 GTSNPN, CDR2 SVGIG (reference sequence). This CDR3 has 17 amino acids. Trimming shortened V by 1 base and J by 0 bases, and 16 bases separated the two germline ends. The CDR3 DNA reads as TGTGCCTGGAGTGCAGGTATGACAGGTAATAGCAATCAGCCCCAGCATTTT. Its protein is CAWSAGMTGNSNQPQHF.

The V call is TRBV13, the J call TRBJ2-3; D may be TRBD2 (6 bases). The CDR3 consists of 15 residues. Germline CDR1 reads PRHDT; CDR2 reads FYEKMQ (reference sequence). Trimming removed 4 bases from V and 7 bases from J, with 18 bases in between. CDR3 nucleotide sequence: TGTGCCAGCAGCTCCCGATTTGGGACTTGGAATACGCAGTATTTT. Its translation is CASSSRFGTWNTQYF.

The chain recombines TRBV6-6 with TRBJ1-3; D may be TRBD1 (6 bases). CDR1 is MNHNY and CDR2 is SVGAGI in the germline V gene (reference sequence). V lost 6 bases to trimming and J lost 0 bases, with 15 bases between them. The CDR3 runs 16 residues. This CDR3 reads CASRPTGLSSGNTIYF. The CDR3 DNA sequence: TGTGCCAGCAGGCCGACAGGCTTGAGCTCTGGAAACACCATATATTTT.

J is TRBJ2-7 and V is TRBV7-9, with 7 bases fitting TRBD2. Per germline, CDR1 SEHNR and CDR2 FQNEAQ (reference sequence). Trimming at V came to 5 bases and at J to 0 bases, leaving 4 bases not matched to a gene. The CDR3 sequence is 14 residues long. CDR3 sequence reads: CASSPSSGSYEQYF. DNA for the CDR3: TGTGCCAGCAGCCCCTCTAGCGGCTCCTACGAGCAGTACTTC.